Below are 16 T cell receptor beta chains sequenced from a single sample in a study of blood T cell repertoires in COVID-19. Measured with immunoSEQ multiplex PCR; TCRdb has only the in-frame clones, and not every one. The sample yields roughly 100,000 clones, about 90% seen once. The material sequenced was peripheral blood. Receptors originate from a human donor in a cohort sampled during active COVID-19.

The genes are TRBV6-1 and TRBJ2-1; 8 bases are shared with TRBD1. Trimming took 2 bases from V and 9 from J; bases not matched to a gene: 3. The germline CDR1 and CDR2 sequences are MNHNS and SASEGT. This CDR3 has 13 residues. The CDR3 loop reads CASSEWTGFEQFF. The CDR3 nucleotides read TGTGCCAGCAGTGAATGGACAGGGTTTGAGCAGTTCTTC.

CDR3 protein: CASSHDGVEGSYSNQPQHF. CDR3 sequence (DNA): TGTGCCAGCAGCCACGATGGGGTGGAGGGATCGTATAGCAATCAGCCCCAGCATTTT. V and J are TRBV21-1 and TRBJ1-5. TRBV21-1 is reported as a pseudogene. The CDR3 covers 19 residues.

The chain combines TRBV9 with TRBJ2-1, with 10 bases lining up with TRBD2. V was clipped by 3 bases and J by 12 bases; unmatched bases: 18. The V gene's germline CDR1 is SGDLS and CDR2 YYNGEE. The CDR3 runs 17 residues. DNA of the CDR3: TGTGCCAGCAGCGCCGAGGGGAGGGCTAGCGGGGGCCAGGGGCAGTTCTTC. Amino acids: CASSAEGRASGGQGQFF.

The chain recombines TRBV28 with TRBJ2-3; D is perhaps TRBD1 (6 bases). This CDR3 has 15 residues. CDR1 and CDR2 (germline): MDHEN, SYDVKM. V lost 4 bases, J lost 2 bases, and 13 bases lay in between. CDR3 nucleotides: TGTGCCAGCAGTTCGACAGGCGAGTACACAGATACGCAGTATTTT. It specifies CASSSTGEYTDTQYF.

V and J are TRBV5-1 and TRBJ2-1; 11 bases agree with TRBD2. After removal of 4 bases from V and 0 bases from J, the junction contained 6 bases not matched to a gene. Germline V gene lookup returns CDR1 SGHRS and CDR2 YFSETQ. The CDR3 has 17 residues. In nucleotides, the CDR3 is TGCGCCAGCAGCCTGGGGACTAGCGGTAGCTCCTACAATGAGCAGTTCTTC. Translation gives CASSLGTSGSSYNEQFF.

A remark on this clone: Its ends do not fully match the called genes, so a read error is possible. The chain links TRBV7-7 to TRBJ2-2; D is ambiguous. Germline V gene data show CDR1 as SSHAT and CDR2 as FNYEAQ (reference sequence). The CDR3 extends over 15 amino acids. CDR3: CASSLGQAATGELFF. CDR3 nucleotides: TGTGCTAGCAGCTTAGGGCAGGCCGCCACCGGGGAGCTGTTTTTT.

The J gene is TRBJ2-7, the V gene TRBV6-5, with D perhaps matching TRBD1 (5 bases). The V gene lost 3 bases and the J gene lost 0 bases, with 12 bases spanning the gap. The CDR3 runs 15 residues. From germline, CDR1 is MNHEY and CDR2 SVGAGI. The CDR3 here is CASSYSAQGSYEQYF. The CDR3 DNA follows: TGTGCCAGCAGTTATTCGGCCCAGGGCTCCTACGAGCAGTACTTC.

This clone was recorded once. The chain links TRBV5-5 to TRBJ2-7; 11 bases map to TRBD2. CDR3 length: 16 residues. V lost 0 bases and J lost 6; bases outside the gene matches: 8. Germline CDR1 SGHKS, CDR2 YYEKEE (reference sequence). CDR3: CASSLGRGLAGGEQYF. Written as DNA, the CDR3 is TGTGCCAGCAGCTTGGGGCGGGGTCTAGCGGGAGGCGAGCAGTACTTC.

This sequence joins TRBV5-8 and TRBJ1-6; D is perhaps TRBD1 (5 bases). Trimming cost V 1 base and J 13 bases, with 12 bases left between them. Germline-derived CDR1 and CDR2 are SGHTS and YDEGEE. The CDR3 has 13 amino acids. This chain's CDR3 is CASSLRQGSPLHF. The CDR3 DNA follows: TGTGCCAGCAGCTTGCGGCAGGGTAGTCCCCTCCACTTT.

The J gene is TRBJ2-1, the V gene TRBV5-1, with 8 nucleotides matching TRBD2. CDR3 length: 15 amino acids. In germline, CDR1 is SGHRS, CDR2 YFSETQ. V gave up 1 base and J gave up 9 bases; unmatched junction bases: 9. CDR3: CASSLLDGRATEQFF. CDR3 in DNA: TGCGCCAGCAGCTTGCTTGACGGGAGGGCCACTGAGCAGTTCTTC.

This clone has only a few counts. The chain carries TRBV7-2 and TRBJ1-2; no firm D call. The CDR3 runs to 15 residues. The V end was cut by 5 bases, the J end by 2 bases, with 15 bases between. CDR1 and CDR2 (germline): SGHTA, FQGNSA. The CDR3 sequence: CASSPQRAANYGYTF. The CDR3 bases are TGTGCCAGCAGCCCCCAGCGGGCAGCCAACTATGGCTACACCTTC.

The chain couples TRBV19 to TRBJ2-1; 7 bases are a match to TRBD1. Per germline, CDR1 LNHDA and CDR2 SQIVND (reference sequence). The CDR3 has 14 amino acids. The J segment lost 6 bases and the V segment lost 10 bases, leaving 12 bases of the junction unmatched. This CDR3 reads CATQTGSAGNEQFF. The CDR3, as DNA: TGTGCCACCCAGACAGGGTCCGCGGGCAATGAGCAGTTCTTC.

In nucleotides, the CDR3 is TGCGCCAGCAGCTGGGCGGACAGGGATAAGGAGACCCAGTACTTC. It encodes CASSWADRDKETQYF. The genes are TRBV5-1 and TRBJ2-5, with 8 bases matching TRBD1. CDR3 length equals 15 residues. Germline V gene sequence: CDR1 SGHRS, CDR2 YFSETQ. V shed 3 bases, J shed 5 bases, and the junction held 9 bases outside the gene matches.

This CDR3 reads CATSDLRDRGGETQYF. CDR3 sequence (DNA): TGTGCCACCAGTGATTTGAGGGACAGGGGTGGGGAGACCCAGTACTTC. The chain has TRBV24-1 and TRBJ2-5; 10 bases map to TRBD1. The length of the CDR3 is 16 residues. The germline gives CDR1 KGHDR, CDR2 SFDVKD. J lost 5 bases, V lost 0 bases, and 5 bases had no gene match.

The chain combines TRBV5-4 with TRBJ2-3; a weak D match, TRBD1 (6 bases). Germline V gene lookup returns CDR1 SGHNT and CDR2 YYREEE (reference sequence). CDR3 length equals 15 residues. The V and J ends lost 4 bases and 1 base respectively, with 13 bases between them. In DNA form, the CDR3 reads TGTGCCAGCAGCGGCAGGGGTAGGGGCACAGATACGCAGTATTTT. Translation: CASSGRGRGTDTQYF.

V gene TRBV11-3 combines with J gene TRBJ1-6; 9 bases match TRBD1. The CDR3 sequence is 16 residues long. Germline CDR1 is SGHNT and CDR2 is YENEEA. The junction had 9 bases not matched to a gene; V was cut back by 5 bases and J by 7 bases. The CDR3 DNA reads TGTGCCAGCAGCAAAGAGGGACAGGGAAACAATTCACCCCTCCACTTT. Residues: CASSKEGQGNNSPLHF.